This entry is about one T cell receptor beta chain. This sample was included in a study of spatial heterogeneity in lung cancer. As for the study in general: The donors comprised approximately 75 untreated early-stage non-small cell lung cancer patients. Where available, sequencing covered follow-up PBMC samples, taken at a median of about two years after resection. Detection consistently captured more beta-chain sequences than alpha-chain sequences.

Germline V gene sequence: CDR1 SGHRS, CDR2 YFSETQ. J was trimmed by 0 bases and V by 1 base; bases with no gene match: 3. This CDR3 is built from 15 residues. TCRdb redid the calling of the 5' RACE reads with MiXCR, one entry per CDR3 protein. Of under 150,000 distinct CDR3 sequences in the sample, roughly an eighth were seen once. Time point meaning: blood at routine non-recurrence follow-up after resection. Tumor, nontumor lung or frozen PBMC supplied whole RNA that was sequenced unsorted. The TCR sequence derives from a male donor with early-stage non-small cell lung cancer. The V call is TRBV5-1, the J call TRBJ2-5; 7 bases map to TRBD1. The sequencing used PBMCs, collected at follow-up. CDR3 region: CASSLLQGNQETQYF. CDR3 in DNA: TGCGCCAGCAGCTTGTTACAGGGGAACCAAGAGACCCAGTACTTC.